The next 17 T cell receptor beta chains were all read from a single sample in a study of cytomegalovirus exposure and HLA in healthy donors. The PCR had 60 Vbeta and 13 Jbeta primers. Sequencing was performed with immunoSEQ multiplex PCR; in TCRdb, only in-frame clones are kept and a portion is missing. Its table records 200,000 to 250,000 clones. The sequenced sample consisted of PBMCs. The receptor source for this set is a girl aged 2-10 years in good health and CMV-seropositive.

The chain recombines TRBV28 with TRBJ2-7; tentatively, D is TRBD1 (6 bases). The CDR3 runs 15 residues. Per the germline V gene, CDR1 is MDHEN and CDR2 is SYDVKM. V lost 1 base and J lost 9, with 19 bases in between. The DNA for the CDR3 is TGTGCCAGCAGTTTATCTGGCGGGCTTGGGGGCGGGCAGTACTTC. As protein: CASSLSGGLGGGQYF.

The gene calls are TRBV4-1 and TRBJ2-1, with 7 bases matching TRBD1. CDR3 size: 15 residues. J lost 5 bases, V lost 6 bases, and 10 bases had no gene match. The V gene's germline CDR1 is MGHRA and CDR2 YSYEKL. The DNA for the CDR3 is TGCGCCAGCAGGCAACCGGGACAGAGGGACAATGAGCAGTTCTTC. This encodes CASRQPGQRDNEQFF.

The chain employs TRBV18 and TRBJ2-3; 7 bases agree with TRBD1. The CDR3 sequence is 15 residues long. Trimming cost V 3 bases and J 4 bases; bases outside gene matches: 7. Germline V gives CDR1 KGHSH, CDR2 LQKENI. CDR3 in amino acids: CASSPRDSGADTQYF. Here the CDR3 DNA reads TGTGCCAGCTCACCTAGGGACAGCGGCGCAGATACGCAGTATTTT.

J is TRBJ2-3 and V is TRBV7-6, with D perhaps TRBD2 (5 bases). CDR1 SGHVS and CDR2 FNYEAQ come from the germline V gene. The germline V and J ends were trimmed by 0 bases and 2 bases, with 9 bases remaining between them. The CDR3 has 15 amino acids. CDR3 loop: CASSLAEGHTDTQYF. The CDR3 bases are TGTGCCAGCAGCTTAGCAGAGGGTCACACAGATACGCAGTATTTT.

The V call is TRBV19, the J call TRBJ1-5; 9 positions match TRBD1. The V gene's germline CDR1 is LNHDA and CDR2 SQIVND (reference sequence). V trimming: 3 bases; J trimming: 4 bases; junction bases outside the gene matches: 7. The CDR3 totals 16 residues. CDR3 amino acids: CASSIPGQGRNQPQHF. The CDR3 DNA is TGTGCCAGTAGTATCCCCGGACAGGGGAGAAATCAGCCCCAGCATTTT.

This rearrangement joins TRBV2 to TRBJ2-1, with TRBD2 identical over 7 bases. CDR1 is SNHLY, CDR2 FYNNEI, per germline. J was trimmed by 8 bases and V by 2 bases; bases with no gene match: 9. CDR3 size: 15 residues. The CDR3 region has the DNA TGTGCCAGCAGTGAATCCCCAGCGGGACCGGATGAGCAGTTCTTC. Protein product: CASSESPAGPDEQFF.

V and J are TRBV18 and TRBJ1-1; TRBD1 aligns across 9 bases. The germline gives CDR1 KGHSH, CDR2 LQKENI. The junction had 12 bases not matched to a gene; V was cut back by 3 bases and J by 4 bases. The CDR3 runs to 17 residues. CDR3: CASSPWGTGSVATEAFF. In nucleotides, the CDR3 is TGTGCCAGCTCACCTTGGGGGACAGGGAGTGTTGCCACTGAAGCTTTCTTT.

The chain has TRBV28 and TRBJ1-5; D not certain. V dropped 8 bases and J dropped 4 bases, with 12 bases sitting between them. The CDR3 has 13 amino acids. Germline CDR1 MDHEN, CDR2 SYDVKM. Here the CDR3 reads CASASGENQPQHF. DNA for the CDR3: TGTGCCAGCGCATCTGGGGAGAATCAGCCCCAGCATTTT.

The rearrangement links TRBV7-2 to TRBJ2-7; perhaps TRBD1 as D (5 bases). Trimming took 1 base from V and 0 from J, leaving 10 bases between them. Germline CDR1 is SGHTA and CDR2 is FQGNSA. The CDR3 loop spans 15 amino acids. CDR3 amino acids: CASSLELGPSYEQYF. Here the CDR3 DNA reads TGTGCCAGCAGCTTAGAATTGGGGCCCTCCTACGAGCAGTACTTC.

This chain uses TRBV18 with TRBJ1-1; D uncertain. There are 14 residues in the CDR3. The germline V gene encodes CDR1 KGHSH and CDR2 LQKENI. Deletions cut 3 bases from V and 0 bases from J, with 8 bases between. This CDR3 is CASSPQNMNTEAFF. The DNA for the CDR3 is TGTGCCAGCTCACCCCAGAATATGAACACTGAAGCTTTCTTT. The variable domain in full, with the rest retrieved from reference TRBV18 and TRBJ1-1, is NAGVMQNPRHLVRRRGQEARLRCSPMKGHSHVYWYRQLPEEGLKFMVYLQKENIIDESGMPKERFSAEFPKEGPSILRIQQVVRGDSAAYFCASSPQNMNTEAFFGQGTRLTVV.

This sequence joins TRBV29-1 and TRBJ2-3; 12 bases match TRBD2. The CDR3 is 14 amino acids. V trimming: 5 bases; J trimming: 6 bases; junction bases outside the gene matches: 6. CDR1 is SQVTM and CDR2 is ANQGSEA in the germline V gene. The CDR3 protein is CSVMTSGSADTQYF. CDR3 in DNA: TGCAGCGTTATGACTAGCGGGAGCGCTGATACGCAGTATTTT.

The chain joins TRBV18 to TRBJ2-7; no clear D gene. Looked up from germline, CDR1 is KGHSH and CDR2 is LQKENI. The CDR3 spans 12 residues. Trimming pared 6 bases from V and 1 base from J, leaving 7 bases between. The CDR3: CASSPTSYEQYF. In DNA form, the CDR3 reads TGTGCCAGCTCCCCAACTTCCTACGAGCAGTACTTC. Combining the CDR3 with reference TRBV18 and TRBJ2-7 gives the whole variable domain NAGVMQNPRHLVRRRGQEARLRCSPMKGHSHVYWYRQLPEEGLKFMVYLQKENIIDESGMPKERFSAEFPKEGPSILRIQQVVRGDSAAYFCASSPTSYEQYFGPGTRLTVT.

The chain recombines TRBV6-7 with TRBJ1-6; TRBD1 might be the D (6 bases). TRBV6-7 falls under the ORF class, with uncertain function. CDR3 length: 15 residues. Trimming took off 6 bases at V and 5 bases at J, with 14 bases between the two ends. CDR3 bases: TGTGCCAGCAGGCGACAGGAAATCGATAATTCACCCCTCCACTTT. Protein sequence: CASRRQEIDNSPLHF.

The V call is TRBV11-2, the J call TRBJ1-4; tentatively, D is TRBD1 (6 bases). This CDR3 is 19 amino acids long. V dropped 5 bases and J dropped 6 bases, with 28 bases sitting between them. Looked up from germline, CDR1 is SGHAT and CDR2 is FQNNGV. The CDR3 DNA sequence: TGTGCCAGCAGCCCGATAGCCCAGACAGGCCGAAACTTTTATGAAAAACTGTTTTTT. Translation gives CASSPIAQTGRNFYEKLFF.

The chain combines TRBV7-9 with TRBJ2-7; D is perhaps TRBD2 (6 bases). CDR3 length: 13 residues. The germline CDR1 and CDR2 sequences are SEHNR and FQNEAQ (reference sequence). V was trimmed by 5 bases and J by 2 bases, leaving 10 bases between them. CDR3 DNA sequence: TGTGCCAGCAGCCTATCGGGGGCCTACGAGCAGTACTTC. This gives the protein CASSLSGAYEQYF.

The rearrangement joins TRBV4-2 to TRBJ1-4; no reliable D call. The CDR3 runs to 15 residues. Trimming shortened V by 1 base and J by 4 bases, and 10 bases separated the two germline ends. Germline loops: CDR1 LGHNA, CDR2 YNFKEQ. The CDR3 here is CASSQGERGNEKLFF. The CDR3 bases are TGTGCCAGCAGCCAAGGCGAGCGGGGTAATGAAAAACTGTTTTTT.

The chain employs TRBV4-1 and TRBJ1-2; 8 bases map to TRBD1. Per germline, CDR1 MGHRA and CDR2 YSYEKL. The CDR3 has 15 residues. Losses at the gene ends were 1 base for V and 2 bases for J; bases not matched to a gene: 3. Here the CDR3 reads CASSQVTGGNYGYTF. As DNA, the CDR3 is TGCGCCAGCAGCCAAGTAACAGGGGGAAACTATGGCTACACCTTC.